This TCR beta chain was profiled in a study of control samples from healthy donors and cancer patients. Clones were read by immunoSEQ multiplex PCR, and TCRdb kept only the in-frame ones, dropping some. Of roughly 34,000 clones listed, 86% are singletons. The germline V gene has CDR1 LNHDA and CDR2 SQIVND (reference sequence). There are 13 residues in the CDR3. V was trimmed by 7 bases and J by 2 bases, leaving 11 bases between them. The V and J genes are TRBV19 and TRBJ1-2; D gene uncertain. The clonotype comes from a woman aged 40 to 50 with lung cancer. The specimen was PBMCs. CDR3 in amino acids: CASNRGENYGYTF. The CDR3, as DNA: TGTGCCAGTAATCGGGGAGAGAACTATGGCTACACCTTC.